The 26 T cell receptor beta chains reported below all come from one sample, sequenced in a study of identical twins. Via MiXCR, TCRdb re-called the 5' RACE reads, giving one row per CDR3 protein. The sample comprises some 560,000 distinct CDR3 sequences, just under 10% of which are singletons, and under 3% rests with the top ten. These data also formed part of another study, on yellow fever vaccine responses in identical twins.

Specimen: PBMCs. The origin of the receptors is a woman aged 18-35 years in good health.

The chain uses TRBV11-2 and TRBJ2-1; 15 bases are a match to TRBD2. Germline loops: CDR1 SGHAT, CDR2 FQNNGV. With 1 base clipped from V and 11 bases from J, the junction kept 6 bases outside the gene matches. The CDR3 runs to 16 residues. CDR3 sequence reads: CASSLGGTSGRFKQFF. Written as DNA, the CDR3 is TGTGCCAGCAGCTTAGGAGGGACTAGCGGGAGGTTCAAGCAGTTCTTC.

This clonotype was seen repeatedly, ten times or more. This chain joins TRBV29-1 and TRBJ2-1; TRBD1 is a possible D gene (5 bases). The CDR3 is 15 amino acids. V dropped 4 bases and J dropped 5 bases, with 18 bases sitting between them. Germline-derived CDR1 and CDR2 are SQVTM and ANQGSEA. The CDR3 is CSVVPVQGENNEQFF. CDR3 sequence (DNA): TGCAGCGTTGTCCCTGTGCAGGGTGAAAACAATGAGCAGTTCTTC.

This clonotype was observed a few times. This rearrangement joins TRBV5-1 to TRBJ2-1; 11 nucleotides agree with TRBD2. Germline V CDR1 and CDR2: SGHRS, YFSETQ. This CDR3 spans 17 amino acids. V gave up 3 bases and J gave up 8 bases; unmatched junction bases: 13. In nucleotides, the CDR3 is TGCGCCAGCAGCTCGGGGACTAGCGGTGCCCCCATCGATGAGCAGTTCTTC. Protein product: CASSSGTSGAPIDEQFF.

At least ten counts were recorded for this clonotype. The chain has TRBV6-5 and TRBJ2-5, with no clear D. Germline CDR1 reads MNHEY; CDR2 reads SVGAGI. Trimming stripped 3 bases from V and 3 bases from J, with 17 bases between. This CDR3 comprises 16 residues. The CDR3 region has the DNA TGTGCCAGCAGTTATTTGGTGCCGCTCCAAAAAGAGACCCAGTACTTC. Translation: CASSYLVPLQKETQYF.

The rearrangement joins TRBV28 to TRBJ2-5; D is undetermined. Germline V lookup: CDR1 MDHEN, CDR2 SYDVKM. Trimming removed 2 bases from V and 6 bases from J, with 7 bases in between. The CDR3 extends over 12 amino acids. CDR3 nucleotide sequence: TGTGCCAGCAGTTTACTACAGCAGACCCAGTACTTC. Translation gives CASSLLQQTQYF.

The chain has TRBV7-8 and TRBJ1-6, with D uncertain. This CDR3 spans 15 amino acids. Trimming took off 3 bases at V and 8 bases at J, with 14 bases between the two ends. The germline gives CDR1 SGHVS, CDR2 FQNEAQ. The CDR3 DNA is TGTGCCAGCAGCTTCGCCGACCGAGTCTATTCACCCCTCCACTTT. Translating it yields CASSFADRVYSPLHF.

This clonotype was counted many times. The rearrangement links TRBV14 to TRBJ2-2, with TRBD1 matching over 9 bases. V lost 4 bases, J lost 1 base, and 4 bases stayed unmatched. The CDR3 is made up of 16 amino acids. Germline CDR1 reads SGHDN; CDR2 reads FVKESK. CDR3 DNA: TGTGCCAGCAGCCGCCTGGGACAGGGGAACACCGGGGAGCTGTTTTTT. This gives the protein CASSRLGQGNTGELFF.

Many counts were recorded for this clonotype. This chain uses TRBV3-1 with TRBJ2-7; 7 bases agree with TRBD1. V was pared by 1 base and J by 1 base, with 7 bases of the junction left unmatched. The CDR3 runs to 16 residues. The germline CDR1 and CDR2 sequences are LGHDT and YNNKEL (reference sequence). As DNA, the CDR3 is TGTGCCAGCAGCCAAGGAAGACAGGGCCTTTCCTACGAGCAGTACTTC. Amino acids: CASSQGRQGLSYEQYF.

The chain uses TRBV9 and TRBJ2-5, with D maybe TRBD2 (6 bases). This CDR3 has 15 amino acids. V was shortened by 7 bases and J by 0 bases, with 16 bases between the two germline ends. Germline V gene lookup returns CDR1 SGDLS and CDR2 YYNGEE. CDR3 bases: TGTGCCAGCGGCTCCGCCCGCGGGGACCAAGAGACCCAGTACTTC. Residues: CASGSARGDQETQYF.

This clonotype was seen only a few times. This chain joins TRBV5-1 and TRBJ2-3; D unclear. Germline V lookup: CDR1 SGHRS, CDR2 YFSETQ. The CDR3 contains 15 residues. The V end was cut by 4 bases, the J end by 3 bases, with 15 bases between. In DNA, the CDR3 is TGCGCCAGCAGCCCCGGGCCGCGCCCGACAGATACGCAGTATTTT. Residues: CASSPGPRPTDTQYF.

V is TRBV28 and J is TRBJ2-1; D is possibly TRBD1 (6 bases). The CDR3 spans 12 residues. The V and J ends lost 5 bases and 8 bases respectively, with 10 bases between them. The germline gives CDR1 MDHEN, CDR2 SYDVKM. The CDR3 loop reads CASSQQGYEQFF. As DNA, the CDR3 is TGTGCCAGCAGTCAGCAGGGGTATGAGCAGTTCTTC.

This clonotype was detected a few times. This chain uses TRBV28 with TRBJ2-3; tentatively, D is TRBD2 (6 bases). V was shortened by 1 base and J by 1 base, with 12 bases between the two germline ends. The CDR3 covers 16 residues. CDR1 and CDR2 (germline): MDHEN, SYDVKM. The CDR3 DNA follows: TGTGCCAGCAGTTTATCACGCGGGACCCGCACAGATACGCAGTATTTT. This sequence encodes CASSLSRGTRTDTQYF.

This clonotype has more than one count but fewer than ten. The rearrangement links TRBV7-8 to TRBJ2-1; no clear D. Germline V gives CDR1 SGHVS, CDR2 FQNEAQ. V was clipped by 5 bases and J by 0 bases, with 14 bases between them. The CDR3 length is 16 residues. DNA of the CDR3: TGTGCCAGCAGCACCCCGATCACGAGCTCCTACAATGAGCAGTTCTTC. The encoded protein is CASSTPITSSYNEQFF.

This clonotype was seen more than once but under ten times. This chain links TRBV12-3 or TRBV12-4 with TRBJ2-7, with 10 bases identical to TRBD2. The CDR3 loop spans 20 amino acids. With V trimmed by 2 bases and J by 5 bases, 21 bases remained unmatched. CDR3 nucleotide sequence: TGTGCCAGCAGTTTAAATGGCGGTGGTAGCGGGAGGTCTCCATTGAACGAGCAGTACTTC. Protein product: CASSLNGGGSGRSPLNEQYF.

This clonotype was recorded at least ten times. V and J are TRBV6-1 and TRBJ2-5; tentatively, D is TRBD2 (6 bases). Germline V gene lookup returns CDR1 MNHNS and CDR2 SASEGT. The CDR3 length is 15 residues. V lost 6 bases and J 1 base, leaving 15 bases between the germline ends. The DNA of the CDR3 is TGTGCCAGCAGGCTAGGGTTGGGGGGCCAAGAGACCCAGTACTTC. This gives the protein CASRLGLGGQETQYF.

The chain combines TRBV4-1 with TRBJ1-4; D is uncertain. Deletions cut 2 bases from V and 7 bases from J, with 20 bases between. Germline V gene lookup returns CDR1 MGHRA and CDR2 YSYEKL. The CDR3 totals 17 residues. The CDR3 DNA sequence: TGCGCCAGCAGCCAATCCCCACCGGAGGGCTATTTTGAAAAACTGTTTTTT. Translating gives CASSQSPPEGYFEKLFF.

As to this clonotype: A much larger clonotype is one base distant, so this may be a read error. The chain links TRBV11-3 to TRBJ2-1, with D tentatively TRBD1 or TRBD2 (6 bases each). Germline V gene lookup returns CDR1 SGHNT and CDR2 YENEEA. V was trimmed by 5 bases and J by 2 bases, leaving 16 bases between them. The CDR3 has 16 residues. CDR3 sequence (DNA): TGTGCCAGCAGCGTAGGGGGTAGCGGAGCCTACAATGAGCAGTTCTTC. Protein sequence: CASSVGGSGAYNEQFF.

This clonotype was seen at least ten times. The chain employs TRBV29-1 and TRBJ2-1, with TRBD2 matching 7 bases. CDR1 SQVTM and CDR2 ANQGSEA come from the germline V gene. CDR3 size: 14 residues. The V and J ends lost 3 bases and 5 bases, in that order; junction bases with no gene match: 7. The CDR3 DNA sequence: TGCAGCGTTGAGACGGGAGGAGGACACAATGAGCAGTTCTTC. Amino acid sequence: CSVETGGGHNEQFF.

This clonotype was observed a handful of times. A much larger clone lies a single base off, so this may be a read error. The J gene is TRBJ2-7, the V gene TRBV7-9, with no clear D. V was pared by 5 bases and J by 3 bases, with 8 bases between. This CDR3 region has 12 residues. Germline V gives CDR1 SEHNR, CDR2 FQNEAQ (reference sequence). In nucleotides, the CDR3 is TGTGCCAGCAGCGTCGACTTCTACGAGCAGTACTTC. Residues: CASSVDFYEQYF.

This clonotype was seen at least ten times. CDR3 sequence (DNA): TGTGCCACCAGTGACCCGGGACCGACCAATCAGCCCCAGCATTTT. It specifies CATSDPGPTNQPQHF. The rearrangement joins TRBV24-1 to TRBJ1-5, with D possibly being TRBD1 (5 bases). The CDR3 has 15 amino acids. V shed 4 bases and J shed 3 bases, with 12 bases lying between them. Looked up from germline, CDR1 is KGHDR and CDR2 is SFDVKD.

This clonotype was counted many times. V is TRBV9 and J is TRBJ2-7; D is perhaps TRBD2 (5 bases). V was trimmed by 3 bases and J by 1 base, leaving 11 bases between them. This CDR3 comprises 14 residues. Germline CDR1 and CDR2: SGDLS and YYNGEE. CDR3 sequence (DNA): TGTGCCAGCAGCGCAAACAGCGGATCCTACGAGCAGTACTTC. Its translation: CASSANSGSYEQYF.

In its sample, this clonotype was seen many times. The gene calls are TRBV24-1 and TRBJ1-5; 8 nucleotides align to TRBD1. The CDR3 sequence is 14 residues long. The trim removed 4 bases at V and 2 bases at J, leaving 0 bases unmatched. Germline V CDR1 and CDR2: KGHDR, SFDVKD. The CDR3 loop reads CATSEDRGNQPQHF. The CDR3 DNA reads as TGTGCCACCAGTGAGGACAGGGGCAATCAGCCCCAGCATTTT.

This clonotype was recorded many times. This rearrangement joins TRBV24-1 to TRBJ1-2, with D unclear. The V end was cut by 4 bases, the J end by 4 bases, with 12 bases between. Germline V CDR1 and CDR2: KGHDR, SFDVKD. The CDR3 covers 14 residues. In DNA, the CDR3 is TGTGCCACCAGTGACCTTACAGTCTCCTATGGCTACACCTTC. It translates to CATSDLTVSYGYTF.

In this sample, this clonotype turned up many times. CDR3 coding DNA: TGTGCCAGCAGCCCATTAGACGGAACCTACGAGCAGTACTTC. Amino acid sequence: CASSPLDGTYEQYF. This rearrangement joins TRBV11-2 to TRBJ2-7; no clear D. V was clipped by 5 bases and J by 2 bases, with 13 bases between them. Germline V gives CDR1 SGHAT, CDR2 FQNNGV. The CDR3 consists of 14 residues. The entire variable domain, with the rest obtained from reference TRBV11-2 and TRBJ2-7, is as follows: EAGVAQSPRYKIIEKRQSVAFWCNPISGHATLYWYQQILGQGPKLLIQFQNNGVVDDSQLPKDRFSAERLKGVDSTLKIQPAKLEDSAVYLCASSPLDGTYEQYFGPGTRLTVT.

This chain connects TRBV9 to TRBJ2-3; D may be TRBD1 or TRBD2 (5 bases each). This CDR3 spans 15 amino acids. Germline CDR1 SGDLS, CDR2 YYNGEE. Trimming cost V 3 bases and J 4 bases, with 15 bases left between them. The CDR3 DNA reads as TGTGCCAGCAGCGCCGATCCCATGGGGGCAGATACGCAGTATTTT. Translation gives CASSADPMGADTQYF.

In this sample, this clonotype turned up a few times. For the CDR3, the DNA is TGTGCCAGCTCACGTGACCCGCCTGGGAATGAGCAGTTCTTC. Translation gives CASSRDPPGNEQFF. This rearrangement joins TRBV18 to TRBJ2-1, with unresolved D. The CDR3 covers 14 residues. The V gene lost 4 bases and the J gene lost 7 bases, with 14 bases spanning the gap. Germline assignment: CDR1 KGHSH and CDR2 LQKENI.